The present TCR beta chain was sequenced within a study of OX40 agonist ivuxolimab in advanced cancers. Study results and limitations: Certain nonresponders likewise exhibited a low normalized T-cell clonal expansion.

Baseline was the first blood sampling point, followed by cycle 4 day 1 and cycle 7 day 1. Only in-frame clones appear in the TCRdb table, and some are missing; sequencing was by immunoSEQ multiplex PCR. The table has around 58,000 clones, about 89% seen once. About this clone itself: The antigen is not known. Compared with germline, one end of the junction differs, possibly owing to a read error.

The specimen comprised CD4+ or CD8+ T cells sorted from blood, sampled in a trial of the OX40 agonist ivuxolimab. The receptor's source is an adult with an advanced solid tumor such as melanoma, head and neck, liver or kidney cancer.

DNA for the CDR3: TGCGCCAGCACCCAAGGTTACACTAGCAATCAGCCCCAGCATTTT. Encoded protein: CASTQGYTSNQPQHF. V usage is TRBV4-1 and J usage is TRBJ1-5; D unresolved. The CDR3 is 15 amino acids. From germline, CDR1 is MGHRA and CDR2 YSYEKL.